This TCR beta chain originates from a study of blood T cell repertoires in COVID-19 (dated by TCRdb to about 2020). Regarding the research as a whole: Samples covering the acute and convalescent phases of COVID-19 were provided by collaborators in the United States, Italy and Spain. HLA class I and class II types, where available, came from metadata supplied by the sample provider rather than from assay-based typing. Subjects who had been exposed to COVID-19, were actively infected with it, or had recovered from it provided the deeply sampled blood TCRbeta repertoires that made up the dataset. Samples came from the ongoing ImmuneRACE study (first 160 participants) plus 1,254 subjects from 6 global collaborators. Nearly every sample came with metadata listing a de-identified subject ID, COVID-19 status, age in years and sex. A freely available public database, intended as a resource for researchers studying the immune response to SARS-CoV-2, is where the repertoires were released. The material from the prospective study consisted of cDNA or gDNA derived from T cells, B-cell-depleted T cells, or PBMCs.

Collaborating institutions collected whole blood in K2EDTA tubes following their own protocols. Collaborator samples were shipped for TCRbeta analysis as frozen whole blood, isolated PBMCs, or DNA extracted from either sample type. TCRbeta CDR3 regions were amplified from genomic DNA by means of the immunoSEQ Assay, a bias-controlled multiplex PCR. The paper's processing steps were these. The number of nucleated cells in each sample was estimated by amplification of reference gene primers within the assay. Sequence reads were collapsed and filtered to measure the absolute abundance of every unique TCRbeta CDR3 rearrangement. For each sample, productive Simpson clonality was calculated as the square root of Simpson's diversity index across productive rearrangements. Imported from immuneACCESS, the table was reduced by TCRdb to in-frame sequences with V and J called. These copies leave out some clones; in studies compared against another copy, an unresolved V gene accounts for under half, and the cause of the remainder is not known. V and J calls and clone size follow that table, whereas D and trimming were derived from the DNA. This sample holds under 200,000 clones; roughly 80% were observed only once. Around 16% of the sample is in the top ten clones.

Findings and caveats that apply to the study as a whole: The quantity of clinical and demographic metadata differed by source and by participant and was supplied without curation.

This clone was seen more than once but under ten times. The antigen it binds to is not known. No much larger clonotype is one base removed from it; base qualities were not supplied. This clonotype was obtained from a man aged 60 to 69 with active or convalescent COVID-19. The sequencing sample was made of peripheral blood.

In nucleotides, the sequence is TGTGCCAGCAGTGCGACAGGGCTGGATGAAAAACTGTTTTTT. Translated, it gives CASSATGLDEKLFF. This receptor chain uses TRBV28 and TRBJ1-4; 7 central bases correspond to TRBD1. From cysteine to phenylalanine, the CDR3 is 14 amino acids long. Just CDR3 DNA is preserved here, 42 bases in frame from base 1. Trimming accounts for 5 bases at V and 6 bases at J, while the number of junction bases matched to no gene is 6. CDR1 and CDR2, looked up from the germline V gene, are MDHEN and SYDVKM.